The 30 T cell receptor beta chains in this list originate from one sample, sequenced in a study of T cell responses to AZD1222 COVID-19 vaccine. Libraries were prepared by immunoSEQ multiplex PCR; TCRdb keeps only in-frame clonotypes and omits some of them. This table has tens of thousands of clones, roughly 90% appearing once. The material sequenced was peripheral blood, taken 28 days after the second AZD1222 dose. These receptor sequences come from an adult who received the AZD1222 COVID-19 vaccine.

In DNA, the CDR3 is TGTGCCACCAGTGCGGGGGGGTACGAGCAGTACTTC. It is translated as CATSAGGYEQYF. The rearrangement uses TRBV24-1 and TRBJ2-7; 8 bases agree with TRBD2. The CDR3 runs 12 residues. The junction had 0 bases not matched to a gene; V was cut back by 5 bases and J by 4 bases. CDR1 and CDR2 (germline): KGHDR, SFDVKD.

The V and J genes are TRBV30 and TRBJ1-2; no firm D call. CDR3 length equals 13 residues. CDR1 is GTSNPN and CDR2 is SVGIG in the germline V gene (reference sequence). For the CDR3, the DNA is TGTGCTGTACCCAAGGGTAAGCCCTATGGCTACACCTTC. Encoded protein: CAVPKGKPYGYTF.

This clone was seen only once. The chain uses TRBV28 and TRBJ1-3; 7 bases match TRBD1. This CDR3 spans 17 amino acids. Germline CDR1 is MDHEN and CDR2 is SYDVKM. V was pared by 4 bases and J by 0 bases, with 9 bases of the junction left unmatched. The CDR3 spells CASSYHMTGRSGNTIYF. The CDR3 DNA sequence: TGTGCCAGCAGTTACCATATGACAGGGCGCTCTGGAAACACCATATATTTT.

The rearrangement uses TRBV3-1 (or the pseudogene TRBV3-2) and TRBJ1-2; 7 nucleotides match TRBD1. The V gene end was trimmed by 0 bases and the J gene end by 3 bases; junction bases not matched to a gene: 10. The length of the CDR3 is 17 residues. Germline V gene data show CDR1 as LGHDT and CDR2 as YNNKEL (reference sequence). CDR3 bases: TGTGCCAGCAGCCAAGAAGCCCAGACAGGGTGGGACTATGGCTACACCTTC. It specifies CASSQEAQTGWDYGYTF.

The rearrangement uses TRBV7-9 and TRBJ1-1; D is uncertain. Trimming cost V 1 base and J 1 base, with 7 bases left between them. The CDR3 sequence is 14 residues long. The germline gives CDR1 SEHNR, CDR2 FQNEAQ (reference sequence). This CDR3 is CASSLDWENTEAFF. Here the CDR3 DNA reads TGTGCCAGCAGCTTAGATTGGGAGAACACTGAAGCTTTCTTT.

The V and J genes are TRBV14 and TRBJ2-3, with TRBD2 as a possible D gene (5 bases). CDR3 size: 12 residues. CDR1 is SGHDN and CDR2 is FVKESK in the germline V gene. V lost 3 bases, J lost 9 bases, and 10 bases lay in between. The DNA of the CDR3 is TGTGCCAGCAGCCAGCTGGACTCCACGCAGTATTTT. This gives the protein CASSQLDSTQYF.

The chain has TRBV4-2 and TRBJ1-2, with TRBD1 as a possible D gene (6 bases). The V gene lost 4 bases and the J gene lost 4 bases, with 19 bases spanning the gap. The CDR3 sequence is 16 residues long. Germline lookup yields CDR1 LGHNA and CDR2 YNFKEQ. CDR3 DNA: TGTGCCAGCAGCCCCCCCGGGACATCCTTACCCTATGGCTACACCTTC. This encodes CASSPPGTSLPYGYTF.

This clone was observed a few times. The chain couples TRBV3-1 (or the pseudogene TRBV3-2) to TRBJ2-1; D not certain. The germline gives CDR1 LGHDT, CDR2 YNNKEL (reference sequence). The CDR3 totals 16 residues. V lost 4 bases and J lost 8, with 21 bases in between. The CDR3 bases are TGTGCCAGCAGCCGTGTTAGGGCCGGATTTTTGGATGAGCAGTTCTTC. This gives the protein CASSRVRAGFLDEQFF.

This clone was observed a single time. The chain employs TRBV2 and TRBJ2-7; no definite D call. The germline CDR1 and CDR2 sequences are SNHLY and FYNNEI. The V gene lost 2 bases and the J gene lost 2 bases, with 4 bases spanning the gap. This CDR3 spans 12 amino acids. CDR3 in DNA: TGTGCCAGCAGTGAAAGGGCCTACGAGCAGTACGTC. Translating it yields CASSERAYEQYV.

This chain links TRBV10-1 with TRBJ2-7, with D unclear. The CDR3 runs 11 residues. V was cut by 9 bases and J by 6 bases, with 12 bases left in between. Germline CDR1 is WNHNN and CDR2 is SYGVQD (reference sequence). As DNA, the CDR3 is TGCGCCAGTCCCCTGGAGCCCGAGCAGTACGTC. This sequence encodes CASPLEPEQYV.

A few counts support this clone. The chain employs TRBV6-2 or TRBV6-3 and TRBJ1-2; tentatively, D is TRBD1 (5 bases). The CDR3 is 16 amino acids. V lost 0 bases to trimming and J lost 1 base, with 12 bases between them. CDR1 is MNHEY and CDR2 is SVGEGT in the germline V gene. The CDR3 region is CASSYSSRASNYGYTF. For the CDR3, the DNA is TGTGCCAGCAGTTACTCAAGCAGGGCGAGTAACTATGGCTACACCTTC.

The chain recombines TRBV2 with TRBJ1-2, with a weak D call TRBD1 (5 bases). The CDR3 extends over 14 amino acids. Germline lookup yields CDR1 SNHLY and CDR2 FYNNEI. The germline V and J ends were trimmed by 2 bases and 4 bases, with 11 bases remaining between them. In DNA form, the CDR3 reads TGTGCCAGCAGTGAATCCCGCAGGGCCTATGGCTACACCTTC. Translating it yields CASSESRRAYGYTF.

The CDR3 sequence: CSATGGAGQFF. CDR3 bases: TGCAGTGCTACAGGGGGCGCGGGGCAGTTCTTC. The chain carries TRBV20-1 and TRBJ2-1; 8 bases line up with TRBD1. The junction had 5 bases not matched to a gene; V was cut back by 4 bases and J by 12 bases. Germline V gene lookup returns CDR1 DFQATT and CDR2 SNEGSKA (reference sequence). There are 11 residues in the CDR3.

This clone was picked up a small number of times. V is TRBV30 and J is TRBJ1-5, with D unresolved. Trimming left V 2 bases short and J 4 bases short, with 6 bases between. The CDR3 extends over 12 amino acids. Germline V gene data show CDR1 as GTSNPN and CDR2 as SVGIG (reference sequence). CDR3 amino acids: CAWSPPNQPQHF. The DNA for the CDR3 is TGTGCCTGGAGTCCCCCAAATCAGCCCCAGCATTTT.

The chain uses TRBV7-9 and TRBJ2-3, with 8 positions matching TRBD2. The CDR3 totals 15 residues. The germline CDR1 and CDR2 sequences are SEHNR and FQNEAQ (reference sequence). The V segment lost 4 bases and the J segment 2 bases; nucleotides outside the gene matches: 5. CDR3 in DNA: TGTGCCAGCAGCTACGGGGGGGCTTACACAGATACGCAGTATTTT. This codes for CASSYGGAYTDTQYF.

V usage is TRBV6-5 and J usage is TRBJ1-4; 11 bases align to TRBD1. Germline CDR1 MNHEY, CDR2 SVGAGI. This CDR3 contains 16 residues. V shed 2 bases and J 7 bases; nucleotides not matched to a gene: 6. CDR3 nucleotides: TGTGCCAGCAGTTACATCGGACAGGGGGCGAGTGAAAAACTGTTTTTT. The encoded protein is CASSYIGQGASEKLFF.

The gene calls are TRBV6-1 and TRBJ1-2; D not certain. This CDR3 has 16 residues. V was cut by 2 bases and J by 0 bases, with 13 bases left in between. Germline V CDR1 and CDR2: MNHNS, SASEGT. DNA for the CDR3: TGTGCCAGCAGTGAAATACGGAATCTAGCTAACTATGGCTACACCTTC. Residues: CASSEIRNLANYGYTF.

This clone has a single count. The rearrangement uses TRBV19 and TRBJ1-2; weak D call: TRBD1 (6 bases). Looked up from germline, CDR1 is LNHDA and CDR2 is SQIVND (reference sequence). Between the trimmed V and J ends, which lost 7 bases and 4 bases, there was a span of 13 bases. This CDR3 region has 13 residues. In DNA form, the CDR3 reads TGTGCCAGTACTCATGGGGGCGGCTATGGCTACACCTTC. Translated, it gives CASTHGGGYGYTF.

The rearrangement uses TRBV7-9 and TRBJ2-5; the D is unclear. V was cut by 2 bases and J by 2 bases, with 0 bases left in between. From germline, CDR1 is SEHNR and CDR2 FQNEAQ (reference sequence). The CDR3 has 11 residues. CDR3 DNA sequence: TGTGCCAGCAGCTTACAAGAGACCCAGTACTTC. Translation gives CASSLQETQYF.

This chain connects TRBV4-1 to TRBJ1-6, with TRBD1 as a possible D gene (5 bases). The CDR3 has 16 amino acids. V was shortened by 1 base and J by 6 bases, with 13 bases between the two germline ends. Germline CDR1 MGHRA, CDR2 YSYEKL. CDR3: CASSQAVGRANSPLHF. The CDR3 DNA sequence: TGCGCCAGCAGCCAAGCGGTAGGCAGGGCTAATTCACCCCTCCACTTT.

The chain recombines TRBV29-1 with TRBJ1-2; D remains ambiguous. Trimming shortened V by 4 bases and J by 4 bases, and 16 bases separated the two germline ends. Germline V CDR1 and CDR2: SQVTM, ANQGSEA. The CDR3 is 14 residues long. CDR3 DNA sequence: TGCAGCGTTGCGGTGGGCAGCTCGATCTATGGCTACACCTTC. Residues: CSVAVGSSIYGYTF.

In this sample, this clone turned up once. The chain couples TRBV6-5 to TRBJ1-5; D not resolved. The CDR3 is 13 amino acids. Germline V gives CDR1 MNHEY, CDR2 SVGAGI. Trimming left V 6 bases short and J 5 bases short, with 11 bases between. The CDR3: CASRRHGDQPQHF. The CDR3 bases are TGTGCCAGCAGAAGACACGGGGATCAGCCCCAGCATTTT.

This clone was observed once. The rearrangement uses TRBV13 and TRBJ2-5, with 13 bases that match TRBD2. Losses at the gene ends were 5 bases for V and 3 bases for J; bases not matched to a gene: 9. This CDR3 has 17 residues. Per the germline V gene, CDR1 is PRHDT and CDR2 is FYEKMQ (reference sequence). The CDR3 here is CASSPGLAGLGEETQYF. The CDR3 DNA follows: TGTGCCAGCAGCCCGGGACTAGCGGGGCTGGGGGAAGAGACCCAGTACTTC.

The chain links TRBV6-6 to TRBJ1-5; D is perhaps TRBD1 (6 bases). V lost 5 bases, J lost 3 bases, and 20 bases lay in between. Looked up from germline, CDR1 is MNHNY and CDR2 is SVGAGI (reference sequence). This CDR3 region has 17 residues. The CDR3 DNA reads TGTGCCAGCAGTCCCAGCTGGGGGGCAGGTGTCAATCAGCCCCAGCATTTT. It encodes CASSPSWGAGVNQPQHF.

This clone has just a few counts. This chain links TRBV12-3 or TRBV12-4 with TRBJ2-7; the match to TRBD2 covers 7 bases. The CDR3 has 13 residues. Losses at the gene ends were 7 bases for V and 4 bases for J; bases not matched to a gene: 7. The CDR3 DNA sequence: TGTGCCAGCACCACCGGGGGGTCTTACGAGCAGTACTTC. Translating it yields CASTTGGSYEQYF.

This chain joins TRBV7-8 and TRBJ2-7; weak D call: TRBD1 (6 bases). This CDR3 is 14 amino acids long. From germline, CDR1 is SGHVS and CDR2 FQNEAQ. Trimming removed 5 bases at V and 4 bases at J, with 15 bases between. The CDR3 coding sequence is TGTGCCAGCAGCCCTGGGGACACCAATTACGAGCAGTACTTC. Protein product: CASSPGDTNYEQYF.

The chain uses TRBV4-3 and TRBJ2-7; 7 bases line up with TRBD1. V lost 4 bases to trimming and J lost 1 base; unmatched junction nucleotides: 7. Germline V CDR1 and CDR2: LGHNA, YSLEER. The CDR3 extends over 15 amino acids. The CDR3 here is CASSPHKTGSYEQYF. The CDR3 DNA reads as TGCGCCAGCAGCCCTCACAAGACAGGGTCCTACGAGCAGTACTTC.

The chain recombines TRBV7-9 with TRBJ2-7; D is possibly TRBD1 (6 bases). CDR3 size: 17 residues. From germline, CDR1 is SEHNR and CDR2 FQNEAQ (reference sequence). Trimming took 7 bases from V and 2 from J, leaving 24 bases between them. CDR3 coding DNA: TGTGCCAGCACCAAAGGATCAGGGACAATCTATACCTACGAGCAGTACGTC. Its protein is CASTKGSGTIYTYEQYV.

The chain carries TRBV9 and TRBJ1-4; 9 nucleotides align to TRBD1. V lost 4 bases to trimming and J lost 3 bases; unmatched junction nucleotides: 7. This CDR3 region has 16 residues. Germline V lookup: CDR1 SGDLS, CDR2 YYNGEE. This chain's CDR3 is CASSPGQGWANEKLFF. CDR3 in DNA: TGTGCCAGCAGCCCCGGACAGGGGTGGGCTAATGAAAAACTGTTTTTT.

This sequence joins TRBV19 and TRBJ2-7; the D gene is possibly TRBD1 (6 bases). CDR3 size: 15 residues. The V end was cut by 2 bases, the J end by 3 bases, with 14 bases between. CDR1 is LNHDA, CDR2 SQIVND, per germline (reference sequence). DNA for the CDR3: TGTGCCAGTAGTATAAAGACAGGTTATAGCTACGAGCAGTACTTC. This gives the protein CASSIKTGYSYEQYF.